Listed below are T cell receptor beta chains from one sample, sequenced in a study of early T cells in non-severe SARS-CoV-2 infection. TCRdb re-derived calls from the 5' RACE reads in MiXCR, one entry per CDR3 protein. The data contain roughly 120,000 distinct CDR3 sequences, about 15% of them singletons. The sample comprised whole blood. These receptors were taken from an adult who was a healthcare worker with PCR-confirmed SARS-CoV-2 infection or an uninfected control (not recorded which). The CDR3 runs from the conserved cysteine through the conserved F or W. A D gene is named only where the DNA matches it firmly. Clone size, where shown, is once, few, many, or a class for clones that have expanded.

v_gene: TRBV5-1; d_gene: -; abundance: -; j_gene: TRBJ1-1; CDR3nt: TGCGCCAGCAGCTTGGCCGACCAGAACACTGAAGCTTTCTTT; CDR3aa: CASSLADQNTEAFF
v_gene: TRBV18; d_gene: -; abundance: -; j_gene: TRBJ1-1; CDR3nt: TGTGCCAGCTGCCCCTCTGGGGGGTCCACTGAAGCTTTCTTT; CDR3aa: CASCPSGGSTEAFF
v_gene: TRBV5-1; d_gene: -; abundance: few; j_gene: TRBJ2-3; CDR3nt: TGCGCCAGCAGCTTGGTGGGTGACGCAGATACGCAGTATTTT; CDR3aa: CASSLVGDADTQYF
v_gene: TRBV10-3; d_gene: -; abundance: few; j_gene: TRBJ2-3; CDR3nt: TGTGCCATCAGTGAGCCCGGACCGAGTGCTAGCACAGATACGCAGTATTTT; CDR3aa: CAISEPGPSASTDTQYF
v_gene: TRBV19; d_gene: -; abundance: -; j_gene: TRBJ2-3; CDR3nt: TGTGCCAGTCCCTCGGCCGGGGTTAAAGATACGCAGTATTTT; CDR3aa: CASPSAGVKDTQYF
v_gene: TRBV12-3/TRBV12-4; d_gene: -; abundance: -; j_gene: TRBJ2-6; CDR3nt: TGTGCCAGCAGCCGGCCCCGGGCCAACGTCCTGACTTTC; CDR3aa: CASSRPRANVLTF
v_gene: TRBV10-3; d_gene: -; abundance: few; j_gene: TRBJ1-5; CDR3nt: TGTGCCACCGGGGGTGGGAACAATCAGCCCCAGCATTTT; CDR3aa: CATGGGNNQPQHF
v_gene: TRBV20-1; d_gene: -; abundance: -; j_gene: TRBJ2-1; CDR3nt: TGCAGTGCTAGATATCTTTCTAGCTCAATTTCGGTCAGTGAGCAGTTCTTC; CDR3aa: CSARYLSSSISVSEQFF
v_gene: TRBV7-9; d_gene: -; abundance: -; j_gene: TRBJ2-6; CDR3nt: TGTGCCAGCCCCGGGGGTTCACCTCCTGGGGCCAACGTCCTGACTTTC; CDR3aa: CASPGGSPPGANVLTF
v_gene: TRBV7-2; d_gene: -; abundance: few; j_gene: TRBJ1-4; CDR3nt: TGTGCCAGCAGCTTAGAACTGTACGGAAAACTGTTTTTT; CDR3aa: CASSLELYGKLFF
v_gene: TRBV5-1; d_gene: TRBD1; abundance: few; j_gene: TRBJ2-7; CDR3nt: TGCGCCAGCAGCGCTGGGGGACAGGGTTCCTACGAGCAGTACTTC; CDR3aa: CASSAGGQGSYEQYF
v_gene: TRBV7-2; d_gene: -; abundance: few; j_gene: TRBJ2-5; CDR3nt: TGTGCCAGCAGCTCAACCCGCTGGGGAAAGACCCAGTACTTC; CDR3aa: CASSSTRWGKTQYF
v_gene: TRBV3-1; d_gene: TRBD2; abundance: few; j_gene: TRBJ2-7; CDR3nt: TGTGCCAGCAGCCAAGGGCTAGCGGGGAATGCCTACGAGCAGTACTTC; CDR3aa: CASSQGLAGNAYEQYF
v_gene: TRBV14; d_gene: -; abundance: -; j_gene: TRBJ2-3; CDR3nt: TGTGCCAGCAGTCCGCTAGGGGCAGATACGCAGTATTTT; CDR3aa: CASSPLGADTQYF
v_gene: TRBV29-1; d_gene: TRBD1; abundance: few; j_gene: TRBJ1-1; CDR3nt: TGCAGCGCGGCTCGGGACAGAACCTTAACAACTGAAGCTTTCTTT; CDR3aa: CSAARDRTLTTEAFF
v_gene: TRBV7-9; d_gene: TRBD2; abundance: -; j_gene: TRBJ2-5; CDR3nt: TGTGCCAGCAGCCAAGCGGGGGGGAAAGAGACCCAGTACTTC; CDR3aa: CASSQAGGKETQYF
v_gene: TRBV7-9; d_gene: -; abundance: -; j_gene: TRBJ1-6; CDR3nt: TGTGCCAGCAGCCCGAGGGCAGGGTGGGATTCACCCCTCCACTTT; CDR3aa: CASSPRAGWDSPLHF
v_gene: TRBV7-3; d_gene: -; abundance: -; j_gene: TRBJ2-2; CDR3nt: TGTGCCAGCAGCGCTACCAACACCGGGGAGCTGTTTTTT; CDR3aa: CASSATNTGELFF
v_gene: TRBV5-4; d_gene: TRBD2; abundance: few; j_gene: TRBJ2-7; CDR3nt: TGTGCCAGCAGCTACGGGACTAGAGTCTCCGAGCAGTACTTC; CDR3aa: CASSYGTRVSEQYF
v_gene: TRBV6-1; d_gene: TRBD1; abundance: -; j_gene: TRBJ1-2; CDR3nt: TGTGCCAGCAGCCTGCACCCGGGACAGAAGAACTATGGCTACACCTTC; CDR3aa: CASSLHPGQKNYGYTF
v_gene: TRBV12-3/TRBV12-4; d_gene: TRBD2; abundance: once; j_gene: TRBJ2-7; CDR3nt: TGTGCCAGCAGTTTGGAGCGGGGGCCCCCCTACGAGCAGTACTTC; CDR3aa: CASSLERGPPYEQYF
v_gene: TRBV4-2; d_gene: -; abundance: few; j_gene: TRBJ2-1; CDR3nt: TGTGCCAGCAGCCAAGATCTCCCAGGGGAGCAGTTCTTC; CDR3aa: CASSQDLPGEQFF
v_gene: TRBV6-1; d_gene: -; abundance: few; j_gene: TRBJ1-2; CDR3nt: TGTGCCAGCAGTGAGGGTTATGGCTACACCTTC; CDR3aa: CASSEGYGYTF
v_gene: TRBV19; d_gene: TRBD2; abundance: few; j_gene: TRBJ2-7; CDR3nt: TGTGCCAGTAGCGGGACTAGCGGCACCTACGAGCAGTACTTC; CDR3aa: CASSGTSGTYEQYF
v_gene: TRBV9; d_gene: -; abundance: many; j_gene: TRBJ1-2; CDR3nt: TGTGCCAGCAGCGAGGGTGCCCCGTGGGGACTCTATGGCTACACCTTC; CDR3aa: CASSEGAPWGLYGYTF
v_gene: TRBV7-3; d_gene: -; abundance: few; j_gene: TRBJ1-1; CDR3nt: TGTGCCAGCAGCTCTGATCCTAACACTGAAGCTTTCTTT; CDR3aa: CASSSDPNTEAFF
v_gene: TRBV29-1; d_gene: -; abundance: few; j_gene: TRBJ2-1; CDR3nt: TGCAGCGTTGAAGGGGGCTACCCGTACAATGAGCAGTTCTTC; CDR3aa: CSVEGGYPYNEQFF
v_gene: TRBV6-2/TRBV6-3; d_gene: -; abundance: -; j_gene: TRBJ1-2; CDR3nt: TGTGCCAGCAGTTCTGCCCACTATGGCTACACCTTC; CDR3aa: CASSSAHYGYTF
v_gene: TRBV20-1; d_gene: -; abundance: few; j_gene: TRBJ1-5; CDR3nt: TGCAGTGCTAGAGATTCAGGGGCTCTTCAGCCCCAGCATTTT; CDR3aa: CSARDSGALQPQHF
v_gene: TRBV30; d_gene: -; abundance: -; j_gene: TRBJ1-1; CDR3nt: TGTGCCTGGAGGCGAACACACAACACTGAAGCTTTCTTT; CDR3aa: CAWRRTHNTEAFF
v_gene: TRBV29-1; d_gene: -; abundance: -; j_gene: TRBJ2-5; CDR3nt: TGCAGCGTTGAAGAGAGTTCGTACCAAGAGACCCAGTACTTC; CDR3aa: CSVEESSYQETQYF
v_gene: TRBV11-2; d_gene: TRBD2; abundance: -; j_gene: TRBJ2-3; CDR3nt: TGTGCCAGCAGCTCAAAAGCGGTCGGGGGGACAGATACGCAGTATTTT; CDR3aa: CASSSKAVGGTDTQYF
v_gene: TRBV5-5; d_gene: -; abundance: few; j_gene: TRBJ1-5; CDR3nt: TGTGCCAGCAGCACCCAAGCCGGGATTAGCAATCAGCCCCAGCATTTT; CDR3aa: CASSTQAGISNQPQHF
v_gene: TRBV7-9; d_gene: -; abundance: few; j_gene: TRBJ1-5; CDR3nt: TGTGCCAGCAGCTCCGTGTCGAGTAGCAATCAGCCCCAGCATTTT; CDR3aa: CASSSVSSSNQPQHF
v_gene: TRBV10-3; d_gene: -; abundance: few; j_gene: TRBJ2-1; CDR3nt: TGTGCCATCAGTGAATTGGGGGAAGATGAGCAGTTCTTC; CDR3aa: CAISELGEDEQFF
v_gene: TRBV20-1; d_gene: TRBD2; abundance: -; j_gene: TRBJ2-3; CDR3nt: TGCAGTGCTAGCTGGCCAGCGGGGGGGCCAGATACGCAGTATTTT; CDR3aa: CSASWPAGGPDTQYF
v_gene: TRBV7-9; d_gene: TRBD2; abundance: few; j_gene: TRBJ2-3; CDR3nt: TGTGCCAGCAGCTCCGCTGGGGGGGGCACAGATACGCAGTATTTT; CDR3aa: CASSSAGGGTDTQYF
v_gene: TRBV27; d_gene: -; abundance: -; j_gene: TRBJ2-3; CDR3nt: TGTGCCAGCAGTTTACCGCAGTATTTT; CDR3aa: CASSLPQYF
v_gene: TRBV29-1; d_gene: -; abundance: few; j_gene: TRBJ2-7; CDR3nt: TGCAGCGTACTCGGGACAATCTACGAGCAGTACTTC; CDR3aa: CSVLGTIYEQYF
v_gene: TRBV7-6; d_gene: -; abundance: -; j_gene: TRBJ2-7; CDR3nt: TGTGCCAGCAGCCCTACTCCAGGGAGCAACGAGCAGTACTTC; CDR3aa: CASSPTPGSNEQYF
v_gene: TRBV9; d_gene: -; abundance: few; j_gene: TRBJ2-7; CDR3nt: TGTGCCAGCAGTTTCCGACAGGGAGGGTTGGACGAGCAGTACTTC; CDR3aa: CASSFRQGGLDEQYF
v_gene: TRBV29-1; d_gene: TRBD1; abundance: -; j_gene: TRBJ2-7; CDR3nt: TGCAGCGTTGTCTCGGGACAGGGCGCCTACGAGCAGTACTTC; CDR3aa: CSVVSGQGAYEQYF
v_gene: TRBV20-1; d_gene: -; abundance: few; j_gene: TRBJ2-3; CDR3nt: TGCAGTGCCGATGGTGACACAAATACGCAGTATTTT; CDR3aa: CSADGDTNTQYF
v_gene: TRBV4-1; d_gene: -; abundance: -; j_gene: TRBJ1-6; CDR3nt: TGCGCCAGCAGCCGCCTGACTCCAGGGGCAAATTCACCCCTCCACTTT; CDR3aa: CASSRLTPGANSPLHF
v_gene: TRBV29-1; d_gene: -; abundance: -; j_gene: TRBJ2-3; CDR3nt: TGCAGCGTTTACGGGGGAACGGATACGCAGTATTTT; CDR3aa: CSVYGGTDTQYF